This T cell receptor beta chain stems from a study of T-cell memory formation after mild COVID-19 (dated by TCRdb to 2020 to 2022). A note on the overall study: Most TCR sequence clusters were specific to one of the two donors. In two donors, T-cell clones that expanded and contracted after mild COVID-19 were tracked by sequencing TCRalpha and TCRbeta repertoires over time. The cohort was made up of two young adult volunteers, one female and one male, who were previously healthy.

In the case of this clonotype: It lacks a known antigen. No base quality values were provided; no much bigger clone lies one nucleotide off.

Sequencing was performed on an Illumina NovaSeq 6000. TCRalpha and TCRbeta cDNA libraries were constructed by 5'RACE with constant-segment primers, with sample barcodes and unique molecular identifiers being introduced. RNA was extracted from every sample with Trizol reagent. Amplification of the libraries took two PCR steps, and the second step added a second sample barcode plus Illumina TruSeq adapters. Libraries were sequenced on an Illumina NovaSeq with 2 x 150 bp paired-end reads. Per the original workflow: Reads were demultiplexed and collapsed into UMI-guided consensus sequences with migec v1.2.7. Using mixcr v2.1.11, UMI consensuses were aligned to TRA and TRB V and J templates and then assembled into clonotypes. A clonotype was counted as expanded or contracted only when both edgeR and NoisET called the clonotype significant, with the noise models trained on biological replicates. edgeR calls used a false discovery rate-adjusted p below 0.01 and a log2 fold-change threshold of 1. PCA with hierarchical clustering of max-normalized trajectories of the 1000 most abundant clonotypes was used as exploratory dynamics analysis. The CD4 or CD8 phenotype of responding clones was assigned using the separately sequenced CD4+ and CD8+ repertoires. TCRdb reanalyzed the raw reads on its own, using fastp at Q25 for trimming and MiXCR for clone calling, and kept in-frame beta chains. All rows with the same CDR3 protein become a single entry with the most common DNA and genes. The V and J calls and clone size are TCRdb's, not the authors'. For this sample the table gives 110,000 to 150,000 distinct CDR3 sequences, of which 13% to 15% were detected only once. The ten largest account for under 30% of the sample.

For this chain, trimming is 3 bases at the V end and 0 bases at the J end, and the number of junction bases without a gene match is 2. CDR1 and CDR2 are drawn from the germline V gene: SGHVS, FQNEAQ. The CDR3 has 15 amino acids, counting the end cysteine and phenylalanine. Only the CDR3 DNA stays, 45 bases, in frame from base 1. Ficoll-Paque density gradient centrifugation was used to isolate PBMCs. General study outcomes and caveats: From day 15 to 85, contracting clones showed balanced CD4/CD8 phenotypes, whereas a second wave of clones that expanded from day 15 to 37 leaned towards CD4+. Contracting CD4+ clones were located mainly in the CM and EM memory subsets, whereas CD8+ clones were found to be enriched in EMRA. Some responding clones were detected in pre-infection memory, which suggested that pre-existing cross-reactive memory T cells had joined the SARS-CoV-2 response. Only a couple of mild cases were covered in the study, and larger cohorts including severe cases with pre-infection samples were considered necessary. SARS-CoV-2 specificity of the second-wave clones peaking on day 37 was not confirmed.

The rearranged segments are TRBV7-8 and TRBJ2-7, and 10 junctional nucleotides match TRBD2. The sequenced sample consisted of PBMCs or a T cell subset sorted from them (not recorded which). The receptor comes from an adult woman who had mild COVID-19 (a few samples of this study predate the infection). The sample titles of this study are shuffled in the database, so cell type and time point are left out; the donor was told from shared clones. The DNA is TGTGCCAGCAGCTTGGGACTAGCGTTCTCCTACGAGCAGTACTTC. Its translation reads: CASSLGLAFSYEQYF.